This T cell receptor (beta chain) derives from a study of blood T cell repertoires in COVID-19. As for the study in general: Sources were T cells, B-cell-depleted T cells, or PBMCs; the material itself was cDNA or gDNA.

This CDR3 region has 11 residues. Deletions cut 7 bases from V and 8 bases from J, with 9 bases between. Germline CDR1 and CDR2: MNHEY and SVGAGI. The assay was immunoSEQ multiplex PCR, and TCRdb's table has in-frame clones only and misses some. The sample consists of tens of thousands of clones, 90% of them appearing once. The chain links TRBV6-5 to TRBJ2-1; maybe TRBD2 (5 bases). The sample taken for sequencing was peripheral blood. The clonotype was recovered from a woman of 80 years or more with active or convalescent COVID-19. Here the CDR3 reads CASTVGDEQFF. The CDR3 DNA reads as TGTGCCAGCACTGTCGGGGATGAGCAGTTCTTC.